This T cell receptor beta chain was obtained from a study of identical twins. Healthy Caucasian individuals made up all the donors. TCRdb reprocessed the 5' RACE reads with MiXCR, giving one entry per CDR3 protein. The table includes hundreds of thousands of distinct CDR3 sequences, 9% to 15% detected once. This clonotype has a handful of counts. Its specificity is not known. The CDR3 length is 15 residues. V shed 3 bases and J shed 4 bases, with 15 bases lying between them. Overall study findings and caveats: The models gave estimates that fell short of the out-of-frame TCR alpha sharing seen in monozygotic twins.

The data also belong to a second study, concerning yellow fever vaccine responses in identical twins.

The gene calls are TRBV12-3 or TRBV12-4 and TRBJ1-2; TRBD1 might be the D (5 bases). This sequence originates from a woman aged 18-29 years in good health. What was sequenced was PBMCs. The CDR3: CASSLAGGGTYGYTF. DNA for the CDR3: TGTGCCAGCAGTTTGGCGGGCGGGGGGACCTATGGCTACACCTTC.